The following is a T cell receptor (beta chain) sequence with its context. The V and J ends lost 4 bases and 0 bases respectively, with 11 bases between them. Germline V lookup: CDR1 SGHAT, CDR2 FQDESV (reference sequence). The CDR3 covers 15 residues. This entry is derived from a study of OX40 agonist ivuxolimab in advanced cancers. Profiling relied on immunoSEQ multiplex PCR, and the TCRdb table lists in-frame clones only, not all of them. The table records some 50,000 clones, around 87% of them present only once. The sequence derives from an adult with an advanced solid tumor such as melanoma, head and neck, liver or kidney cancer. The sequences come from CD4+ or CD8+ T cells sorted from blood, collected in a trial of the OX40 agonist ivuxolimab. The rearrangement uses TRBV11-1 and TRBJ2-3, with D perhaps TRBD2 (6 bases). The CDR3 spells CASSSRLGSTDTQYF. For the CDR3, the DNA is TGTGCCAGCAGCTCTCGACTAGGAAGCACAGATACGCAGTATTTT.